What follows are 13 T cell receptor beta chains derived from one specimen sequenced in a study of shared clonotypes between healthy human individuals. The protocol was immunoSEQ multiplex PCR, while the TCRdb copy is restricted to in-frame clones and leaves out a portion. This table holds roughly 520,000 clones, 90% to 97% found once. Source material: naive CD4+ T cells sorted from blood. Subset: CD45RA+ positively selected. These receptors all come from a woman between 25 and 40 years old in good health.

Only a few counts were recorded for this clone. The rearrangement joins TRBV27 to TRBJ2-5, with 8 bases aligning to TRBD1. This CDR3 contains 15 residues. V lost 5 bases and J lost 1; bases outside the gene matches: 6. Germline CDR1 is MNHEY and CDR2 is SMNVEV (reference sequence). The CDR3 coding sequence is TGTGCCAGCAGTCCCGGACAGGGCGGCCAAGAGACCCAGTACTTC. This sequence encodes CASSPGQGGQETQYF.

This rearrangement joins TRBV4-1 to TRBJ2-7; D is undetermined. CDR3 length: 12 amino acids. Per the germline V gene, CDR1 is MGHRA and CDR2 is YSYEKL. Trimming took off 4 bases at V and 3 bases at J, with 7 bases between the two ends. CDR3 protein: CASSPPGYEQYF. The CDR3 DNA is TGCGCCAGCAGCCCCCCAGGCTACGAGCAGTACTTC.

This clone has only one observation. The chain recombines TRBV11-2 with TRBJ1-2, with TRBD1 matching over 7 bases. Unmatched junction bases numbered 5, after V lost 3 bases and J lost 4 bases. In germline, CDR1 is SGHAT, CDR2 FQNNGV. The CDR3 is 14 residues long. In DNA, the CDR3 is TGTGCCAGCAGCTTTTCGGGACAGAGCTATGGCTACACCTTC. It encodes CASSFSGQSYGYTF.

The chain joins TRBV5-1 to TRBJ2-1, with unresolved D. The CDR3 totals 14 residues. The V gene lost 0 bases and the J gene lost 2 bases, with 6 bases spanning the gap. Germline-derived CDR1 and CDR2 are SGHRS and YFSETQ. CDR3 coding DNA: TGCGCCAGCAGCTTGGACAGTACCTACAATGAGCAGTTCTTC. Amino acids: CASSLDSTYNEQFF.

Only one count was recorded for this clone. V usage is TRBV5-1 and J usage is TRBJ2-5; 10 bases match TRBD2. V shed 0 bases, J shed 5 bases, and the junction held 10 bases outside the gene matches. CDR1 and CDR2 from the germline V gene are SGHRS and YFSETQ. The length of the CDR3 is 17 residues. DNA of the CDR3: TGCGCCAGCAGCTTGGTTAGCAGCGGGAGGGCCCAGGAGACCCAGTACTTC. This sequence encodes CASSLVSSGRAQETQYF.

The chain employs TRBV7-9 and TRBJ2-7; D is uncertain. Germline lookup yields CDR1 SEHNR and CDR2 FQNEAQ (reference sequence). CDR3 size: 13 residues. V was trimmed by 5 bases and J by 2 bases, leaving 10 bases between them. The CDR3 DNA is TGTGCCAGCAGCCCCGTTCCCCCCTACGAGCAGTACTTC. It encodes CASSPVPPYEQYF.

This clone was observed a few times. The genes are TRBV27 and TRBJ1-5; D is undetermined. Trimming removed 8 bases at V and 3 bases at J, with 14 bases between. The CDR3 is 14 amino acids. Germline V gene data show CDR1 as MNHEY and CDR2 as SMNVEV (reference sequence). The CDR3 protein is CASGSGSPNQPQHF. In nucleotides, the CDR3 is TGTGCCAGCGGGAGTGGGAGTCCCAATCAGCCCCAGCATTTT.

CDR3 amino acids: CASQDYNEQFF. The CDR3 coding sequence is TGTGCCAGCCAAGACTACAATGAGCAGTTCTTC. V gene TRBV6-1 combines with J gene TRBJ2-1; D not resolved. Trimming stripped 8 bases from V and 3 bases from J, with 5 bases between. The CDR3 loop spans 11 amino acids. Germline lookup yields CDR1 MNHNS and CDR2 SASEGT.

This sequence joins TRBV19 and TRBJ1-1; possibly TRBD1 for D (5 bases). V was pared by 5 bases and J by 4 bases, with 11 bases between. CDR3 length equals 13 residues. The germline V gene encodes CDR1 LNHDA and CDR2 SQIVND (reference sequence). The CDR3 loop reads CASSEDKATEAFF. The CDR3 DNA is TGTGCCAGTAGTGAGGACAAGGCCACTGAAGCTTTCTTT.

The rearrangement uses TRBV19 and TRBJ1-1; 7 nucleotides match TRBD1. CDR1 and CDR2 from the germline V gene are LNHDA and SQIVND (reference sequence). V was clipped by 6 bases and J by 0 bases; unmatched bases: 7. This CDR3 is 15 amino acids long. The CDR3 protein is CASRKGAPMNTEAFF. Written as DNA, the CDR3 is TGTGCCAGTAGGAAGGGGGCGCCGATGAACACTGAAGCTTTCTTT.

The rearrangement links TRBV6-5 to TRBJ1-5; D is ambiguous. The germline V gene encodes CDR1 MNHEY and CDR2 SVGAGI. V was clipped by 5 bases and J by 4 bases, with 9 bases between them. The CDR3 extends over 13 amino acids. This CDR3 is CASSPRLNQPQHF. The DNA for the CDR3 is TGTGCCAGCAGTCCCCGCTTAAATCAGCCCCAGCATTTT.

V is TRBV28 and J is TRBJ2-7, with D perhaps TRBD2 (6 bases). The CDR3 covers 14 residues. Trimming removed 8 bases at V and 2 bases at J, with 16 bases between. The germline gives CDR1 MDHEN, CDR2 SYDVKM. The CDR3 DNA follows: TGTGCCAGCCAGGCCGGGAGTTGGGCCTACGAGCAGTACTTC. The encoded protein is CASQAGSWAYEQYF. The whole variable domain, filled in from reference TRBV28 and TRBJ2-7, reads DVKVTQSSRYLVKRTGEKVFLECVQDMDHENMFWYRQDPGLGLRLIYFSYDVKMKEKGDIPEGYSVSREKKERFSLILESASTNQTSMYLCASQAGSWAYEQYFGPGTRLTVT.

J is TRBJ1-1 and V is TRBV27; 9 nucleotides match TRBD1. V was pared by 0 bases and J by 0 bases, with 8 bases of the junction left unmatched. The CDR3 spans 18 residues. In germline, CDR1 is MNHEY, CDR2 SMNVEV (reference sequence). The CDR3 DNA follows: TGTGCCAGCAGTTTATCGGGGGGGACAGGGCTAATGAACACTGAAGCTTTCTTT. This encodes CASSLSGGTGLMNTEAFF.